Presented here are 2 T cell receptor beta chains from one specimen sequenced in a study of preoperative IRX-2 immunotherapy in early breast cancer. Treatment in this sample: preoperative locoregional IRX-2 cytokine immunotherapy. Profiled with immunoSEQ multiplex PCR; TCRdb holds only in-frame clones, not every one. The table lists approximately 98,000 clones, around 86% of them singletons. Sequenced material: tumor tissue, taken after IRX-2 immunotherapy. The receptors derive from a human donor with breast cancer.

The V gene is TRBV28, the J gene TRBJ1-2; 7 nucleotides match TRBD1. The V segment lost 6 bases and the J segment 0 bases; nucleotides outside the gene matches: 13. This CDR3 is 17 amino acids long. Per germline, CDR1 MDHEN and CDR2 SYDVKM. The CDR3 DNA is TGTGCCAGCAGCTTGACAGGGTCCAGCCCTACTAACTATGGCTACACCTTC. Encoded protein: CASSLTGSSPTNYGYTF.

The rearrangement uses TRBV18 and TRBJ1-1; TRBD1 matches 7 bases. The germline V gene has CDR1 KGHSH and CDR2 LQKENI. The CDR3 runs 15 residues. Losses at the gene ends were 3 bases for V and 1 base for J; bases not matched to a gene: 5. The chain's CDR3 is CASSPLQGSNTEAFF. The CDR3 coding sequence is TGTGCCAGCTCACCGCTACAGGGGTCGAACACTGAAGCTTTCTTT.